This TCR beta chain was captured in a study of PD-1 blockade in classical Hodgkin lymphoma. V was pared by 5 bases and J by 5 bases, with 3 bases of the junction left unmatched. Germline assignment: CDR1 SGHNT and CDR2 YENEEA. The CDR3 length is 15 residues. Broader study findings: Newly diagnosed patients were reported to exhibit reduced baseline TCR diversity relative to healthy donors. Undefined causes, possibly disease activity or prior therapy, underlie the repertoire differences. Some patients started nivolumab under 1 year after ASCT, and they were excluded.

The protocol was immunoSEQ multiplex PCR, while the TCRdb copy is restricted to in-frame clones and leaves out a portion. Here the sample spans some 14,000 clones, about four fifths being singletons. Brentuximab vedotin exposure varied among the patients, all of whom had relapsed after autologous stem cell transplantation. Concerning this clone: No antigen is known for it.

The sequence derives from a human donor with classical Hodgkin lymphoma. Here the sequenced sample was peripheral blood mononuclear cells (PBMCs), taken at baseline. The chain carries TRBV11-3 and TRBJ2-1; TRBD2 agrees at 13 bases. The CDR3 nucleotides read TGTGCCAGCAGCCGACTAGCGGGGGGTCACAATGAGCAGTTCTTC. Protein sequence: CASSRLAGGHNEQFF. Variable domain in full (rest from reference TRBV11-3 and TRBJ2-1): EAGVVQSPRYKIIEKKQPVAFWCNPISGHNTLYWYLQNLGQGPELLIRYENEEAVDDSQLPKDRFSAERLKGVDSTLKIQPAELGDSAVYLCASSRLAGGHNEQFFGPGTRLTVL.